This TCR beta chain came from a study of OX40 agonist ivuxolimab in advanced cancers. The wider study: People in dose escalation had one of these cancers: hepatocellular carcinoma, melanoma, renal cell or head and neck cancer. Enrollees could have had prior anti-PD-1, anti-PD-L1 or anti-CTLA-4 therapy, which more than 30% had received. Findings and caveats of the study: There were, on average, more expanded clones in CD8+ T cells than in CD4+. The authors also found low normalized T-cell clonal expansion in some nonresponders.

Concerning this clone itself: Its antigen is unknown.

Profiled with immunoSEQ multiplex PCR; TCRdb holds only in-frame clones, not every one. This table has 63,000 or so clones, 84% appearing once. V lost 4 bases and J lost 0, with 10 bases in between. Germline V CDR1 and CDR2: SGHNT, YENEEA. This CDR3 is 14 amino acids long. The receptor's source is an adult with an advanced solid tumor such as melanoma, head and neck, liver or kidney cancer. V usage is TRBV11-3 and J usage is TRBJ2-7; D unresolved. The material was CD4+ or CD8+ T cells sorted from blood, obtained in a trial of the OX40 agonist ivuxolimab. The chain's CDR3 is CASSSVLSSYEQYF. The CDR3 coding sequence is TGTGCCAGCAGCTCCGTACTGAGCTCCTACGAGCAGTACTTC.